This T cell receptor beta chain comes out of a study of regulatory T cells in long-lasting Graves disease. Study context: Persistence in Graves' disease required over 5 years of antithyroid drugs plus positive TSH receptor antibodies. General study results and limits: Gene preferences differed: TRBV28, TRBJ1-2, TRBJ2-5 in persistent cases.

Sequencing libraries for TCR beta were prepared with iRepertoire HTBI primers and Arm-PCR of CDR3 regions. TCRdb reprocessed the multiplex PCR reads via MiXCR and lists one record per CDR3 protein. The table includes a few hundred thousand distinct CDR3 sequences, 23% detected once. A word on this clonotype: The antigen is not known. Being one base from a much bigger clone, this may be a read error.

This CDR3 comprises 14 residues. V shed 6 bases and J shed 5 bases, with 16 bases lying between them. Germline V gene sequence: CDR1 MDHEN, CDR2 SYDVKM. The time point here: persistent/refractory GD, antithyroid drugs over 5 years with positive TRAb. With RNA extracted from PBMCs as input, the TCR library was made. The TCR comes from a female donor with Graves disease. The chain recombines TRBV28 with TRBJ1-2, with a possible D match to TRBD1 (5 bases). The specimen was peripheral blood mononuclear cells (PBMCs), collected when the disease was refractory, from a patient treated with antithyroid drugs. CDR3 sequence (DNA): TGTGCCAGCAGGGTTGTCGGGGCCTCGTATGGCTACACCTTC. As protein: CASRVVGASYGYTF.